This T cell receptor beta chain stems from a study of identical twins. J gave up 4 bases and V 3 bases, and 3 bases lay outside the gene matches. CDR1 SGHDN and CDR2 FVKESK come from the germline V gene. The CDR3 extends over 15 amino acids. TCRdb reanalysed the 5' RACE reads using MiXCR and keeps one entry per CDR3 protein. The table includes about 250,000 distinct CDR3 sequences, roughly 8.7% detected once. These data are also associated with another study on yellow fever vaccine responses in identical twins.

The receptor was isolated from a woman under 30 in good health. Sequenced: CD8+ T cells sorted from blood. The chain has TRBV14 and TRBJ2-1, with TRBD1 identical over 10 bases. This chain's CDR3 is CASSQGQGTYNEQFF. The CDR3 region has the DNA TGTGCCAGCAGCCAGGGACAGGGGACTTACAATGAGCAGTTCTTC.